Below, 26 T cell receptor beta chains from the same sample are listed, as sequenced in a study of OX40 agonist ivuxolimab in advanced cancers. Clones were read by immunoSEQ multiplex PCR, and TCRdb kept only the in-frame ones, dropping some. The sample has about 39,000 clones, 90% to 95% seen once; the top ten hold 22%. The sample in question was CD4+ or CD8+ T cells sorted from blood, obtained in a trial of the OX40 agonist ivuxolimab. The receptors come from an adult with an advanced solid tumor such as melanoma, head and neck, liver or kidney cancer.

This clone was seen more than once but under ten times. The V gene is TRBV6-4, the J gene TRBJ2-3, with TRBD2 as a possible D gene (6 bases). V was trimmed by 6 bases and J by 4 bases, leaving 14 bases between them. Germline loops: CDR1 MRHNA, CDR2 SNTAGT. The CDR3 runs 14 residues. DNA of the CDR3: TGTGCCAGCAGCGGGGGAGTCGACGCAGATACGCAGTATTTT. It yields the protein CASSGGVDADTQYF.

CDR3 DNA: TGTGCCACCAATTTTAACAGGGTTAGACCCTATGGCTACACCTTC. Its protein product is CATNFNRVRPYGYTF. The V call is TRBV28, the J call TRBJ1-2, with D tentatively TRBD1 (6 bases). The CDR3 loop spans 15 amino acids. CDR1 and CDR2 (germline): MDHEN, SYDVKM. The V end was cut by 10 bases, the J end by 4 bases, with 22 bases between.

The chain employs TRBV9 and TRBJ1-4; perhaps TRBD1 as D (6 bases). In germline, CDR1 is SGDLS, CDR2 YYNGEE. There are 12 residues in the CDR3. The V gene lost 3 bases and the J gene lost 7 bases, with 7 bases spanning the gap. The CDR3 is CASSGTVEKLFF. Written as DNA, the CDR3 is TGTGCCAGCAGCGGGACAGTTGAAAAACTGTTTTTT.

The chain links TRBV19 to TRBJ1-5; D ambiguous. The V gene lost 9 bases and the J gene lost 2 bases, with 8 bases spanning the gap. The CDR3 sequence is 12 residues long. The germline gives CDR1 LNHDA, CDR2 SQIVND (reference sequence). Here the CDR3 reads CASASGNQPQHF. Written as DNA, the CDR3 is TGTGCCAGCGCAAGCGGCAATCAGCCCCAGCATTTT. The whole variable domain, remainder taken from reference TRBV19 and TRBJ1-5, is DGGITQSPKYLFRKEGQNVTLSCEQNLNHDAMYWYRQDPGQGLRLIYYSQIVNDFQKGDIAEGYSVSREKKESFPLTVTSAQKNPTAFYLCASASGNQPQHFGDGTRLSIL.

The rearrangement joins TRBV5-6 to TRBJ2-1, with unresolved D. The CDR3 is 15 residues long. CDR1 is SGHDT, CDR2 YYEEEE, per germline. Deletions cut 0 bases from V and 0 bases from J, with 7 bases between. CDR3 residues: CASSLELSSYNEQFF. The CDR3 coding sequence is TGTGCCAGCAGCTTGGAACTAAGCTCCTACAATGAGCAGTTCTTC.

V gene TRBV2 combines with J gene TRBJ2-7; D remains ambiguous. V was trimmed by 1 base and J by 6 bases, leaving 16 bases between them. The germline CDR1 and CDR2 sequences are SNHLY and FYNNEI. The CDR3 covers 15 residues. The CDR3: CASSEGQTWEIEQYF. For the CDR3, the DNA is TGTGCCAGCAGTGAAGGCCAGACATGGGAAATCGAGCAGTACTTC. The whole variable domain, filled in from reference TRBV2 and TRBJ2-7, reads EPEVTQTPSHQVTQMGQEVILRCVPISNHLYFYWYRQILGQKVEFLVSFYNNEISEKSEIFDDQFSVERPDGSNFTLKIRSTKLEDSAMYFCASSEGQTWEIEQYFGPGTRLTVT.

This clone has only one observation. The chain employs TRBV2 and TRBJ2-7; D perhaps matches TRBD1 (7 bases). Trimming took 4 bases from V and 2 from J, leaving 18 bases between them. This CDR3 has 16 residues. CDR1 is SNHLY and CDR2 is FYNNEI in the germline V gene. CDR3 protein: CASSGARDRLTYEQYF. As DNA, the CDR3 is TGTGCCAGCAGTGGGGCGCGGGACAGACTAACCTACGAGCAGTACTTC.

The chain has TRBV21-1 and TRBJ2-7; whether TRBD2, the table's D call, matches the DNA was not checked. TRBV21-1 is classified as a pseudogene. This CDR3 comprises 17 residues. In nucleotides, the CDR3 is TGTGCCAGCAGCAGAGTGGCGGGGGCCTTACTCTCCTACGAGCAGTACTTC. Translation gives CASSRVAGALLSYEQYF.

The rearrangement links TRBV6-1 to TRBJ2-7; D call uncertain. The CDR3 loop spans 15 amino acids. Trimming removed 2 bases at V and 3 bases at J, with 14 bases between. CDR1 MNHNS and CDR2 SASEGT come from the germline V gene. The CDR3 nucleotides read TGTGCCAGCAGTGAAAGTCCTACCGGAGTCTACGAGCAGTACTTC. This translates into CASSESPTGVYEQYF.

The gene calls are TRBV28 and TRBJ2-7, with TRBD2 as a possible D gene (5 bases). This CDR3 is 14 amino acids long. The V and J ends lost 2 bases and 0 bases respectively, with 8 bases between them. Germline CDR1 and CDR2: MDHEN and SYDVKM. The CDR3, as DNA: TGTGCCAGCAGTTTACTAGCTAGCTCCTACGAGCAGTACTTC. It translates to CASSLLASSYEQYF.

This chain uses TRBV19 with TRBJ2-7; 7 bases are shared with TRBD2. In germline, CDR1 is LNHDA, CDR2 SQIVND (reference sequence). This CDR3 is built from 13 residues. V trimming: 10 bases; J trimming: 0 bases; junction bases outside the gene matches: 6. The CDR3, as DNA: TGTGCCACCTCCTGGGGGGGCTCCTACGAGCAGTACTTC. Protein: CATSWGGSYEQYF. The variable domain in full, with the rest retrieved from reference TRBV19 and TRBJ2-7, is DGGITQSPKYLFRKEGQNVTLSCEQNLNHDAMYWYRQDPGQGLRLIYYSQIVNDFQKGDIAEGYSVSREKKESFPLTVTSAQKNPTAFYLCATSWGGSYEQYFGPGTRLTVT.

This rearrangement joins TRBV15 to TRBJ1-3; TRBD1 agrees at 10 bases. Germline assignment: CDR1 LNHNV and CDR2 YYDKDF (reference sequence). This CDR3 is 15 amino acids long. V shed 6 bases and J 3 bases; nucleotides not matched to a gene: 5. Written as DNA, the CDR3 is TGTGCCACCAGGGGGGACAGGGGTGGTGGAAACACCATATATTTT. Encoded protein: CATRGDRGGGNTIYF. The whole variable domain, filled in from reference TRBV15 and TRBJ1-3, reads DAMVIQNPRYQVTQFGKPVTLSCSQTLNHNVMYWYQQKSSQAPKLLFHYYDKDFNNEADTPDNFQSRRPNTSFCFLDIRSPGLGDTAMYLCATRGDRGGGNTIYFGEGSWLTVV.

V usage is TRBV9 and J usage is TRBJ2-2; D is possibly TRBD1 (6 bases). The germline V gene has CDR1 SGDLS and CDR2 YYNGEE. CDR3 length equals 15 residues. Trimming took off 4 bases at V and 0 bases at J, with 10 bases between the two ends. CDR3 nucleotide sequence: TGTGCCAGCAGCTGGGACAAAGCGAACACCGGGGAGCTGTTTTTT. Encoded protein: CASSWDKANTGELFF.

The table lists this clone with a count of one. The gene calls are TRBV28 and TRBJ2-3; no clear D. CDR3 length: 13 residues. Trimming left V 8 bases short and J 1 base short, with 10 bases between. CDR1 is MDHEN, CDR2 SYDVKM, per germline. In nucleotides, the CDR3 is TGTGCCAGCCAAACCCGGGGCACAGATACGCAGTATTTT. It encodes CASQTRGTDTQYF.

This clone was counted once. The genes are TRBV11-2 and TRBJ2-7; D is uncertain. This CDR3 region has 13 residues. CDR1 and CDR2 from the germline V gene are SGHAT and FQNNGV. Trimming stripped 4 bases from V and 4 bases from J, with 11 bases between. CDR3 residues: CASSYHTRYEQYF. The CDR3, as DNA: TGTGCCAGCAGCTATCATACCAGATACGAGCAGTACTTC. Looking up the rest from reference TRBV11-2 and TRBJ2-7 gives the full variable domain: EAGVAQSPRYKIIEKRQSVAFWCNPISGHATLYWYQQILGQGPKLLIQFQNNGVVDDSQLPKDRFSAERLKGVDSTLKIQPAKLEDSAVYLCASSYHTRYEQYFGPGTRLTVT.

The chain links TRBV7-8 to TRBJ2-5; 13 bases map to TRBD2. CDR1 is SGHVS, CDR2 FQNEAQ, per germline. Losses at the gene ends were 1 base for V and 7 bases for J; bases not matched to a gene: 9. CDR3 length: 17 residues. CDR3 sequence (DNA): TGTGCCAGCAGCTTAGGGGGGGGACTAGCGGGATTTACGACCCAGTACTTC. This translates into CASSLGGGLAGFTTQYF.

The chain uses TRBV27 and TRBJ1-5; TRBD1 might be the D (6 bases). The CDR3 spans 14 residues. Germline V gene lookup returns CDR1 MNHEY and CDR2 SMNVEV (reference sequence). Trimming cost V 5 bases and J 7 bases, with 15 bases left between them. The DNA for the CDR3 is TGTGCCAGCAGTGCCGGTACAGGGTACCAGCCCCAGCATTTT. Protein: CASSAGTGYQPQHF.

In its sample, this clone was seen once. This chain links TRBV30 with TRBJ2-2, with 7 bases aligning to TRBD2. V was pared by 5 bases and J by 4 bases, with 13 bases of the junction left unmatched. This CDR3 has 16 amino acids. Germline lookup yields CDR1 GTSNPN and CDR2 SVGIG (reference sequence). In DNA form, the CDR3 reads TGTGCCTGGGTCACCTGGACTAGGATGGGCACCGGGGAGCTGTTTTTT. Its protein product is CAWVTWTRMGTGELFF.

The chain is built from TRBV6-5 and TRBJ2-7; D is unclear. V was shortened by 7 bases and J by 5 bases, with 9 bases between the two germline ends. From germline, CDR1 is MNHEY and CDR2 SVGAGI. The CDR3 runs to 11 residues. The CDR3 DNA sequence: TGTGCCAGCAAGGTTTCGGACGAGCAGTACTTC. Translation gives CASKVSDEQYF.

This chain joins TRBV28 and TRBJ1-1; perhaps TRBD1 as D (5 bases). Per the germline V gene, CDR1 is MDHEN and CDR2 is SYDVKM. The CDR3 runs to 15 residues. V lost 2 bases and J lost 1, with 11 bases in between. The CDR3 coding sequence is TGTGCCAGCAGTTTAATGCCAGGGAAGAACACTGAAGCTTTCTTT. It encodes CASSLMPGKNTEAFF.

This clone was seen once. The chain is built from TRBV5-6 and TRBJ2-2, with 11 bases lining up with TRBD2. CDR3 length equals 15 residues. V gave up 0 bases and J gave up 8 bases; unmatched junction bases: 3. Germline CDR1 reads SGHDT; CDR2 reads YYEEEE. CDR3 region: CASSLGLAGPGELFF. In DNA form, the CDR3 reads TGTGCCAGCAGCTTGGGACTAGCGGGGCCGGGGGAGCTGTTTTTT.

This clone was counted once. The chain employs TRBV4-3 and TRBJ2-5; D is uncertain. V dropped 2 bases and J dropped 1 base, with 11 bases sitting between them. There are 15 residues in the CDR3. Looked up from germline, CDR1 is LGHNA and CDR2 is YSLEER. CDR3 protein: CASSQNQVGQETQYF. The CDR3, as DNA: TGCGCCAGCAGCCAAAACCAAGTAGGCCAAGAGACCCAGTACTTC.

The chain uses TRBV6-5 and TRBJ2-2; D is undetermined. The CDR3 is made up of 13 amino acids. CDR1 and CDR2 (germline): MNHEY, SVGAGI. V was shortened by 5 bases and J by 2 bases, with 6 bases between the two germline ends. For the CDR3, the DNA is TGTGCCAGCAGTCTCTTAAACACCGGGGAGCTGTTTTTT. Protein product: CASSLLNTGELFF.

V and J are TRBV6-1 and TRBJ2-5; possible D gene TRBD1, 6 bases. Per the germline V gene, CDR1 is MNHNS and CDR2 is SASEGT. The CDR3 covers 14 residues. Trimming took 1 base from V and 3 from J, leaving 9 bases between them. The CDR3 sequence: CASSEGTGKETQYF. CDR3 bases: TGTGCCAGCAGTGAAGGAACAGGGAAAGAGACCCAGTACTTC.

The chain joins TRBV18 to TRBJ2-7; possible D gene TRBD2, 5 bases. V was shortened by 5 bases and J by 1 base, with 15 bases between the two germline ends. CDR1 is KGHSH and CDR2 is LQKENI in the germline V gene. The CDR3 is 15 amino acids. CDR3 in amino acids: CASSNPDGVSYEQYF. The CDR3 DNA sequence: TGTGCCAGCTCAAACCCGGACGGGGTTTCCTACGAGCAGTACTTC.

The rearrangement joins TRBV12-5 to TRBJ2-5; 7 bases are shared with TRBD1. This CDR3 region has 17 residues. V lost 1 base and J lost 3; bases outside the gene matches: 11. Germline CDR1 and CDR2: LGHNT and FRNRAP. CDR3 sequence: CASGLGDRDHPKETQYF. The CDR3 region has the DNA TGTGCTAGTGGTTTGGGAGACAGGGACCACCCGAAAGAGACCCAGTACTTC.